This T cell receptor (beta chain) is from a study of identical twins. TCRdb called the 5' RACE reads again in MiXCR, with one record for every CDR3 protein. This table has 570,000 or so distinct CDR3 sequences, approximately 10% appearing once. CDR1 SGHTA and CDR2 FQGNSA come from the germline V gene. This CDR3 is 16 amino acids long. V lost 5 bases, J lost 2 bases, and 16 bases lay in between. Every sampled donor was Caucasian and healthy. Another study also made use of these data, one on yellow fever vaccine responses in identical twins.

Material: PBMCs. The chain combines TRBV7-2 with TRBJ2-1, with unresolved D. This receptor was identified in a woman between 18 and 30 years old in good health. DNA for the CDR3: TGTGCCAGCAGCAAGAGTAGGACGGTGACCTACAATGAGCAGTTCTTC. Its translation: CASSKSRTVTYNEQFF.